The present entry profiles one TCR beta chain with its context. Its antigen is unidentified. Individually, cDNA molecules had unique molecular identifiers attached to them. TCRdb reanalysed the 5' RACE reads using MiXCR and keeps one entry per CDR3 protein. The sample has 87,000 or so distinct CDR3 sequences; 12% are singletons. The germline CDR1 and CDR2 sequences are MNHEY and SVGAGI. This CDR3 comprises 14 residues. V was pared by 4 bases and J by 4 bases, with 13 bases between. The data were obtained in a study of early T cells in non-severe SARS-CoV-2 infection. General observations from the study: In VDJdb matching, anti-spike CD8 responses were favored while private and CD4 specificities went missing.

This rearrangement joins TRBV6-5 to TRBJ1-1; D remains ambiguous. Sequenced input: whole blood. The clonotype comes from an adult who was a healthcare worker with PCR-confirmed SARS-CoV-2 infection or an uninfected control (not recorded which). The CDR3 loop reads CASSSLPFGTEAFF. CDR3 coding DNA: TGTGCCAGCAGTTCCCTTCCTTTTGGCACTGAAGCTTTCTTT.